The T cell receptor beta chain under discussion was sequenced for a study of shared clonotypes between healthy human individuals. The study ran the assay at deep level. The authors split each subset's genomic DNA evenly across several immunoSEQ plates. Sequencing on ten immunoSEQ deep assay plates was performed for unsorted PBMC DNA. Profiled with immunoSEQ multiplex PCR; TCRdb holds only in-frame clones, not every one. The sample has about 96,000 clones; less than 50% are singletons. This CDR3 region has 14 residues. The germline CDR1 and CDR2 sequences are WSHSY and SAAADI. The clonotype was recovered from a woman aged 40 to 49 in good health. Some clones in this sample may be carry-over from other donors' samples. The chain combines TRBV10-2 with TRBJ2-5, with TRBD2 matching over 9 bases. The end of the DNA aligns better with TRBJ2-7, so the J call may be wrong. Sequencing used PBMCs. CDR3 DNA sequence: TGCGCCAGCAGTATTAGCGGGAGTGGCCACGAGCAGTACTTC. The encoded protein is CASSISGSGHEQYF.